This is a list of T cell receptor beta chains from one sample in a study of cytomegalovirus exposure and HLA in healthy donors. Data came from immunoSEQ multiplex PCR; TCRdb stores just in-frame clones and leaves some out. Here the sample spans about 130,000 clones, around 75% being singletons. Source material: PBMCs. The source is a man aged 25 to 40 in good health and CMV-seronegative. Both conserved end residues are part of each CDR3. A D gene is named only where the DNA matches it firmly. Only part of the rows carry a size: once, few, many, or a class if the clone is expanded.

J: TRBJ1-1; size: few; V: TRBV27; D: TRBD1; DNA: TGTGCCAGCAGTTTATCCCCGGACAGGTTTGTGAACACTGAAGCTTTCTTT; CDR3: CASSLSPDRFVNTEAFF
J: TRBJ2-7; size: once; V: TRBV15; D: .; DNA: TGTGCCACCAGCAGAGATCGGGTGAGTAGCATCCACGAGCAGTACTTC; CDR3: CATSRDRVSSIHEQYF
J: TRBJ2-1; size: .; V: TRBV28; D: .; DNA: TGTGCCAGCATTCCCATCAAGACGGGAGCTGGCAATGAGCAGTTCTTC; CDR3: CASIPIKTGAGNEQFF
J: TRBJ1-1; size: .; V: TRBV27; D: .; DNA: TGTGCCAGCAGGTTTCAAAAGAACACTGAAGCTTTCTTT; CDR3: CASRFQKNTEAFF
J: TRBJ1-5; size: .; V: TRBV6-1; D: .; DNA: TGTGCCAGCAGTGCGGTCCTCGTTAGCAATCAGCCCCAGCATTTT; CDR3: CASSAVLVSNQPQHF
J: TRBJ1-1; size: .; V: TRBV6-5; D: .; DNA: TGTGCCAGCAGTTACTCGACTGGAAATGAAGCTTTCTTT; CDR3: CASSYSTGNEAFF
J: TRBJ2-7; size: .; V: TRBV5-4; D: .; DNA: TGTGCCAGCAGCTTCTCCGACAGGCCCTACGAGCAGTACTTC; CDR3: CASSFSDRPYEQYF
J: TRBJ2-7; size: .; V: TRBV30; D: TRBD2; DNA: TGTGCCTGCCAGCACTACCGGACTAGCGGGAGGGTGTCAAAGGGGGAGCAGTACTTC; CDR3: CACQHYRTSGRVSKGEQYF
J: TRBJ2-5; size: .; V: TRBV25-1; D: .; DNA: TGTGCCAGCAGCCCACCCGGGATCCTCCACGGGACCCAGTACTTC; CDR3: CASSPPGILHGTQYF
J: TRBJ1-2; size: .; V: TRBV11-2; D: TRBD1; DNA: TGTGCCAGCAGCAGATTGACAGGGGTACGCGTTTCTATGGGCTACACCTTC; CDR3: CASSRLTGVRVSMGYTF
J: TRBJ2-3; size: .; V: TRBV5-1; D: TRBD2; DNA: TGCGCCAGCAGCTCCTCATTAGCGGGGGGCACAGATACGCAGTATTTT; CDR3: CASSSSLAGGTDTQYF
J: TRBJ1-5; size: .; V: TRBV4-1; D: .; DNA: TGCGCCAGCAGCCAAGGTTGGGGAGTCGGTAGCAATCAGCCCCAGCATTTT; CDR3: CASSQGWGVGSNQPQHF
J: TRBJ2-3; size: .; V: TRBV29-1; D: TRBD1; DNA: TGCAGCGTGGGGGACAGGGGGGGGACGGGCCCAGATACGCAGTATTTT; CDR3: CSVGDRGGTGPDTQYF
J: TRBJ2-2; size: .; V: TRBV2; D: TRBD1; DNA: TGTGCCAGCAGAGGGTCGGACAGGGGTTCCGGGGAGCTGTTTTTT; CDR3: CASRGSDRGSGELFF
J: TRBJ1-5; size: once; V: TRBV6-1; D: TRBD1; DNA: TGTGCCAGCGGAGATTTGACAGGGGTTCCTCAGCCCCAGCATTTT; CDR3: CASGDLTGVPQPQHF
J: TRBJ2-2; size: .; V: TRBV5-6; D: TRBD1; DNA: TGTGCCAGCAGCGATGGACAGGAACTGAACACCGGGGAGCTGTTTTTT; CDR3: CASSDGQELNTGELFF
J: TRBJ2-1; size: few; V: TRBV2; D: TRBD2; DNA: TGTGCCAGCAGTATGAGCGGGGGGGCTGGGGAGCAGTTCTTC; CDR3: CASSMSGGAGEQFF
J: TRBJ2-5; size: once; V: TRBV9; D: TRBD2; DNA: TGTGCCAGCACCCTGGCGGGGGGGTTGCAAGAGACCCAGTACTTC; CDR3: CASTLAGGLQETQYF
J: TRBJ1-6; size: few; V: TRBV6-1; D: .; DNA: TGTGCCAGCACCTGGGGGGATAATAATTCACCCCTCCACTTT; CDR3: CASTWGDNNSPLHF
J: TRBJ2-3; size: once; V: TRBV25-1; D: TRBD2; DNA: TGTGCCAGCAGTCAGGCCCTTAGCGGGGGGGCTAACACAGATACGCAGTATTTT; CDR3: CASSQALSGGANTDTQYF
J: TRBJ2-7; size: few; V: TRBV10-3; D: TRBD2; DNA: TGTGCCATCAGTGAGTCCCTAGCGGGAGATAGGTCCTACGAGCAGTACTTC; CDR3: CAISESLAGDRSYEQYF
J: TRBJ2-3; size: few; V: TRBV5-1; D: TRBD2; DNA: TGCGCCAGCAGCACCGGGGGGGCCTCCACAGATACGCAGTATTTT; CDR3: CASSTGGASTDTQYF
J: TRBJ2-7; size: few; V: TRBV6-4; D: .; DNA: TGTGCCAGCAGTAAGGAGGGGACCTCCTACGAGCAGTACTTC; CDR3: CASSKEGTSYEQYF
J: TRBJ1-1; size: .; V: TRBV5-6; D: .; DNA: TGTGCCAGCAGCTCCGTTGGCAGGAACACTGAAGCTTTCTTT; CDR3: CASSSVGRNTEAFF
J: TRBJ1-1; size: once; V: TRBV18; D: .; DNA: TGTGCCAGCTCTCTCGGGGAGGGGCGTGCTTTCTTT; CDR3: CASSLGEGRAFF
J: TRBJ2-7; size: .; V: TRBV27; D: .; DNA: TGTGCCAGCGCGTCCCACTACGAGCAGTACTTC; CDR3: CASASHYEQYF
J: TRBJ2-7; size: .; V: TRBV29-1; D: TRBD2; DNA: TGCAGCGTCGCCGGTGGGGGGGGCGAGCAGTACTTC; CDR3: CSVAGGGGEQYF
J: TRBJ2-7; size: .; V: TRBV7-6; D: TRBD1; DNA: TGTGCCAGCAGCTTAGATACAGGGGCTCTACGGAAGCAGTACTTC; CDR3: CASSLDTGALRKQYF
J: TRBJ1-1; size: .; V: TRBV7-3; D: .; DNA: TGTGCCAGCAGCCCCATGGGGGGAACCCAAACTGAAGCTTTCTTT; CDR3: CASSPMGGTQTEAFF
J: TRBJ2-7; size: .; V: TRBV7-3; D: .; DNA: TGTGCCAGCAGCTTAACGCGGGGCCACGAGCAGTACTTC; CDR3: CASSLTRGHEQYF
J: TRBJ2-4; size: .; V: TRBV27; D: TRBD2; DNA: TGTGCCAGCAGCCTAAGCGGGGGGGCAGACATTCAGTACTTC; CDR3: CASSLSGGADIQYF
J: TRBJ2-7; size: .; V: TRBV7-8; D: .; DNA: TGTGCCAGCAGCCCCGAGGAGATTAACGTCTACGAGCAGTACTTC; CDR3: CASSPEEINVYEQYF